Presented here are 11 T cell receptor beta chains from one specimen sequenced in a study of control samples from healthy donors and cancer patients. Assay used: immunoSEQ multiplex PCR; TCRdb lists only in-frame clones, some missing. The sample comprises 150,000 or so clones, 88% of which are singletons, and approximately 4.9% rests with the top ten. What was sequenced was blood. The origin of the receptors is a woman in her twenties or thirties in good health.

The J gene is TRBJ2-5, the V gene TRBV9; D tentatively fits TRBD1 or TRBD2 (6 bases each). Germline V CDR1 and CDR2: SGDLS, YYNGEE. V was shortened by 5 bases and J by 5 bases, with 19 bases between the two germline ends. The CDR3 loop spans 15 amino acids. For the CDR3, the DNA is TGTGCCAGCAGTGACAGCGGAGGGGGGTGGGAGACCCAGTACTTC. Protein product: CASSDSGGGWETQYF.

This sequence joins TRBV12-3 or TRBV12-4 and TRBJ2-2; tentatively, D is TRBD1 or TRBD2 (5 bases each). The CDR3 extends over 13 amino acids. V was shortened by 6 bases and J by 16 bases, with 21 bases between the two germline ends. The DNA of the CDR3 is TGTGCCAGCAGCTTCCTCTCCTCGGGGCTGGCGTTTTTT. This translates into CASSFLSSGLAFF.

A few counts support this clone. CDR3 amino acids: CASSLEFVSEQYF. The CDR3 DNA follows: TGCGCCAGCAGCTTGGAATTTGTTTCCGAGCAGTACTTC. This chain uses TRBV5-1 with TRBJ2-7, with D unclear. From germline, CDR1 is SGHRS and CDR2 YFSETQ. The V gene lost 0 bases and the J gene lost 6 bases, with 10 bases spanning the gap. The CDR3 totals 13 residues.

J is TRBJ2-5 and V is TRBV28; TRBD2 agrees at 7 bases. CDR1 and CDR2 (germline): MDHEN, SYDVKM. V dropped 1 base and J dropped 4; count of bases not matched to a gene: 9. The CDR3 extends over 16 amino acids. CDR3: CASSLLFGRSGETQYF. CDR3 DNA sequence: TGTGCCAGCAGTTTATTGTTCGGGAGGTCGGGAGAGACCCAGTACTTC.

The chain has TRBV18 and TRBJ1-5, with 7 positions matching TRBD1. CDR3 size: 13 residues. The junction had 2 bases not matched to a gene; V was cut back by 2 bases and J by 7 bases. In germline, CDR1 is KGHSH, CDR2 LQKENI. The CDR3 sequence is CASSPDRAQPQHF. The CDR3 DNA reads as TGTGCCAGCTCACCAGACAGGGCCCAGCCCCAGCATTTT.

The gene calls are TRBV19 and TRBJ1-2, with D possibly TRBD1 on 5 matching bases. In germline, CDR1 is LNHDA, CDR2 SQIVND (reference sequence). V was trimmed by 3 bases and J by 4 bases, leaving 15 bases between them. CDR3 length equals 15 residues. The CDR3 DNA is TGTGCCAGTAGTATGGCTCGGGGCGTCAGCTATGGCTACACCTTC. Translation gives CASSMARGVSYGYTF.

V usage is TRBV10-1 and J usage is TRBJ2-7, with D possibly being TRBD1 (6 bases). Deletions cut 3 bases from V and 3 bases from J, with 21 bases between. From germline, CDR1 is WNHNN and CDR2 SYGVQD (reference sequence). The CDR3 contains 17 residues. The chain's CDR3 is CASSDNNTGFGRYEQYF. CDR3 sequence (DNA): TGCGCCAGCAGTGATAACAATACAGGGTTCGGTCGCTACGAGCAGTACTTC.

The chain carries TRBV19 and TRBJ1-1, with D tentatively TRBD1 (5 bases). With 3 bases removed from V and 10 bases from J, the gap between germline ends came to 15 bases. This CDR3 is built from 13 residues. Germline V gene data show CDR1 as LNHDA and CDR2 as SQIVND (reference sequence). The CDR3, as DNA: TGTGCCAGTAGTATCAGGGACCGGGAATTAGCTTTCTTT. It yields the protein CASSIRDRELAFF.

The chain has TRBV3-1 (or the pseudogene TRBV3-2) and TRBJ2-1, with 7 bases fitting TRBD2. From germline, CDR1 is LGHDT and CDR2 YNNKEL (reference sequence). There are 15 residues in the CDR3. With V trimmed by 4 bases and J by 4 bases, 7 bases remained unmatched. The DNA for the CDR3 is TGTGCCAGCAGCCGGGGAGGGGACGTTTACAATGAGCAGTTCTTC. It translates to CASSRGGDVYNEQFF.

The chain is built from TRBV15 and TRBJ2-1; D unclear. This CDR3 spans 15 amino acids. V was clipped by 1 base and J by 1 base, with 8 bases between them. In germline, CDR1 is LNHNV, CDR2 YYDKDF (reference sequence). CDR3 sequence reads: CATSRARTSYNEQFF. CDR3 bases: TGTGCCACCAGCAGAGCGCGCACGTCCTACAATGAGCAGTTCTTC.

V gene TRBV6-2 or TRBV6-3 combines with J gene TRBJ2-6; no clear D. The CDR3 spans 15 residues. Looked up from germline, CDR1 is MNHEY and CDR2 is SVGEGT. Trimming removed 5 bases at V and 2 bases at J, with 10 bases between. This CDR3 is CASSHGPPGANVLTF. The DNA for the CDR3 is TGTGCCAGCAGTCACGGCCCACCTGGGGCCAACGTCCTGACTTTC.